Listed below are T cell receptor beta chains from one sample, sequenced in a study of T cell responses to AZD1222 COVID-19 vaccine. The assay was immunoSEQ multiplex PCR, and TCRdb's table has in-frame clones only and misses some. This table holds 150,000 to 200,000 clones, about 91% found once. Material: peripheral blood, obtained 28 days after the second AZD1222 dose. All receptors derive from an adult who received the AZD1222 COVID-19 vaccine. Both conserved end residues are part of each CDR3. Each record gives: clone size, V gene, CDR3 length, J gene, D gene, CDR3 protein, CDR3 DNA. A D gene is named only where the DNA matches it firmly. Rows give clone size only sometimes, using once, few, many, or a class for an expanded clone.

once,TRBV27,14,TRBJ1-5,TRBD1,CASRDAGTGQPQHF,TGTGCCAGCCGGGACGCCGGGACAGGTCAGCCCCAGCATTTT
NA,TRBV5-1,15,TRBJ2-2,TRBD2,CASSPLAANTGELFF,TGCGCCAGCAGTCCCCTAGCGGCGAACACCGGGGAGCTGTTTTTT
NA,TRBV6-1,12,TRBJ1-2,NA,CASSDRYYGYTF,TGTGCCAGCAGTGACAGGTACTATGGCTACACCTTC
NA,TRBV20-1,14,TRBJ2-7,TRBD1,CSASYPGGNYEQYF,TGCAGTGCTAGTTATCCAGGGGGAAACTACGAGCAGTACTTC
NA,TRBV11-2,16,TRBJ1-1,NA,CASSPLSRSNRAEAFF,TGTGCCAGCAGCCCACTTAGTCGCTCAAACAGGGCTGAAGCTTTCTTT
NA,TRBV3-1/TRBV3-2,15,TRBJ1-2,TRBD1,CASSLAGQGLHGYTF,TGTGCCAGCAGCCTTGCGGGACAGGGGCTACACGGCTACACCTTC
NA,TRBV7-9,15,TRBJ1-5,TRBD1,CASSRTGSYNQPQHF,TGTGCCAGCAGCCGGACAGGGTCCTACAATCAGCCCCAGCATTTT
NA,TRBV19,14,TRBJ1-1,TRBD1,CASSITARGTEAFF,TGTGCCAGTAGTATTACAGCCAGGGGGACTGAAGCTTTCTTT
NA,TRBV5-5,16,TRBJ2-1,TRBD1,CASSLLGTAEYNEQFF,TGTGCCAGCAGCTTGCTAGGGACAGCGGAGTACAATGAGCAGTTCTTC
NA,TRBV15,15,TRBJ1-6,NA,CATSRDNYANSPLHF,TGTGCCACCAGCAGAGATAACTACGCCAATTCACCCCTCCACTTT
NA,TRBV10-1,14,TRBJ1-1,NA,CASSEGVGNTEAFF,TGCGCCAGCAGTGAGGGGGTGGGAAACACTGAAGCTTTCTTT
NA,TRBV10-2,15,TRBJ1-1,NA,CASSDYGGPGTEAFF,TGCGCCAGCAGTGATTATGGGGGGCCGGGGACTGAAGCTTTCTTT
NA,TRBV10-2,14,TRBJ1-5,NA,CASSEGGLNQPQHF,TGCGCCAGCAGTGAGGGGGGACTCAATCAGCCCCAGCATTTT
NA,TRBV30,12,TRBJ2-5,NA,CAWSATGDTQYF,TGTGCCTGGAGCGCTACGGGGGACACGCAGTACTTC
once,TRBV20-1,11,TRBJ1-1,NA,CSANVNTEAFF,TGCAGTGCTAACGTTAACACTGAAGCTTTCTTT
NA,TRBV25-1,17,TRBJ2-1,TRBD2,CASSARASGFSYNEQFF,TGTGCCAGCAGTGCCCGGGCTAGCGGTTTCTCCTACAATGAGCAGTTCTTC
once,TRBV4-1,15,TRBJ2-2,NA,CASMQGRSSTGELFF,TGCGCCAGCATGCAGGGTAGGAGTAGCACCGGGGAGCTGTTTTTT
NA,TRBV6-5,14,TRBJ1-4,NA,CASSRSGTNEKLFF,TGTGCCAGCAGCCGCTCGGGAACTAATGAAAAACTGTTTTTT
NA,TRBV28,14,TRBJ2-7,NA,CASSLSGDTYEQYF,TGTGCCAGCAGTTTATCCGGGGATACCTACGAGCAGTACTTC
NA,TRBV12-5,16,TRBJ1-5,TRBD1,CASGLGQGARGQPQHF,TGTGCTAGTGGTTTAGGTCAGGGGGCGCGAGGTCAGCCCCAGCATTTT
NA,TRBV19,13,TRBJ1-5,NA,CASSTQGNQPQHF,TGTGCCAGTAGTACCCAGGGGAATCAGCCCCAGCATTTT
NA,TRBV6-5,12,TRBJ2-2,NA,CASSPRLGELFF,TGTGCCAGCAGTCCTCGACTCGGGGAGCTGTTTTTT
NA,TRBV5-6,15,TRBJ1-6,NA,CASSLPGAYNSPLHF,TGTGCCAGCAGCTTGCCTGGCGCCTATAATTCACCCCTCCACTTT
once,TRBV7-9,15,TRBJ1-1,TRBD1,CASSSPRQGNTEAFF,TGTGCCAGCAGCTCGCCGAGACAGGGGAACACTGAAGCTTTCTTT
once,TRBV30,12,TRBJ1-1,TRBD1,CAWSLLVRGQFF,TGTGCCTGGAGTCTTTTAGTGAGGGGGCAGTTCTTT
NA,TRBV25-1,10,TRBJ1-1,NA,CASSREAAFF,TGTGCCAGCAGTAGAGAGGCAGCTTTCTTT
once,TRBV9,16,TRBJ2-4,NA,CASSTSPLLAKNIQYF,TGTGCCAGCAGCACATCCCCCCTGCTAGCCAAAAACATTCAGTACTTC
NA,TRBV12-3/TRBV12-4,12,TRBJ2-7,NA,CASTLFLHEQYF,TGTGCCAGCACCCTTTTTCTGCACGAGCAGTACTTC
NA,TRBV18,13,TRBJ1-3,NA,CASSPRSGNTIYF,TGTGCCAGCTCCCCACGGTCTGGAAACACCATATATTTT
NA,TRBV7-2,14,TRBJ1-5,NA,CASSLRVGGQPQHF,TGTGCCAGCAGCCTCCGGGTAGGGGGACAGCCCCAGCATTTT
NA,TRBV19,17,TRBJ2-1,NA,CASHQSWGPSSYNEQFF,TGTGCCAGTCATCAATCATGGGGGCCGAGCTCCTACAATGAGCAGTTCTTC
NA,TRBV11-2,16,TRBJ2-7,NA,CASSLGTDPPSYEQYF,TGTGCCAGCAGCTTAGGTACGGATCCCCCGTCCTACGAGCAGTACTTC
NA,TRBV6-5,13,TRBJ2-3,NA,CASTVPGADTQYF,TGTGCCAGCACCGTCCCGGGGGCAGATACGCAGTATTTT
NA,TRBV18,14,TRBJ1-2,NA,CASAPSISDYGYTF,TGTGCCAGCGCGCCCAGTATAAGTGACTATGGCTACACCTTC
NA,TRBV7-2,15,TRBJ1-1,NA,CASSLRGQRTTEAFF,TGTGCCAGCAGCTTACGAGGGCAGCGGACCACTGAAGCTTTCTTT
NA,TRBV5-6,14,TRBJ2-7,NA,CASSFGQGFYEQYF,TGTGCCAGCAGCTTTGGGCAGGGCTTCTACGAGCAGTACTTC
NA,TRBV5-4,14,TRBJ2-3,NA,CASSPDYSADTQYF,TGTGCCAGCAGCCCGGACTATTCCGCAGATACGCAGTATTTT
once,TRBV28,13,TRBJ1-2,NA,CASSYPQWSGYTF,TGTGCCAGCAGCTACCCCCAATGGAGCGGCTACACCTTC
NA,TRBV18,13,TRBJ1-3,NA,CASSPPAGNTIYF,TGTGCCAGCTCACCACCCGCTGGAAACACCATATATTTT
NA,TRBV19,14,TRBJ1-3,TRBD1,CASIDRGSGNTIYF,TGTGCCAGTATTGACAGGGGATCTGGAAACACCATATATTTT
NA,TRBV6-4,19,TRBJ1-6,NA,CASSDSQERESSYNSPLHF,TGTGCCAGCAGTGACTCCCAGGAGAGGGAGAGCTCCTATAATTCACCCCTCCACTTT
once,TRBV5-6,14,TRBJ1-2,NA,CASSLVGPQAMLTF,TGTGCCAGCAGCTTGGTTGGGCCCCAGGCTATGCTCACCTTC
once,TRBV2,14,TRBJ1-6,NA,CASRDDSYNSPLHF,TGTGCCAGCAGAGACGACAGCTATAATTCACCCCTCCACTTT
NA,TRBV19,15,TRBJ1-1,NA,CASSIVGYRDTEAFF,TGTGCCAGTAGTATAGTGGGCTATCGGGACACTGAAGCTTTCTTT
NA,TRBV27,14,TRBJ2-7,NA,CASSSGLGSYEQYF,TGTGCCAGCAGTTCCGGACTGGGTTCCTACGAGCAGTACTTC
NA,TRBV2,13,TRBJ1-5,TRBD1,CATTGQGGEPQHF,TGTGCCACGACGGGACAGGGTGGCGAGCCCCAGCATTTT
once,TRBV14,16,TRBJ1-2,NA,CASSRRDRPANYGYTF,TGTGCCAGCAGCCGCCGTGACAGGCCAGCTAACTATGGCTACACCTTC
few,TRBV6-5,12,TRBJ2-7,NA,CASSKTFSEQYF,TGTGCCAGCAGTAAGACCTTCTCGGAGCAGTACTTC
NA,TRBV10-1,15,TRBJ2-1,TRBD2,CASSDKTSGGNEQFF,TGCGCCAGCAGCGACAAAACTAGCGGGGGGAATGAGCAGTTCTTC
NA,TRBV18,16,TRBJ1-6,NA,CASSPDEGAYNSPLHF,TGTGCCAGCTCACCTGACGAAGGAGCCTATAATTCACCCCTCCACTTT
NA,TRBV9,16,TRBJ2-4,NA,CASSVGVPQAKNIQYF,TGTGCCAGCAGCGTAGGGGTCCCGCAAGCCAAAAACATTCAGTACTTC
NA,TRBV18,15,TRBJ2-1,NA,CASSPGTSRGNEQFF,TGTGCCAGCTCACCAGGGACTTCGAGGGGCAATGAGCAGTTCTTC
NA,TRBV18,15,TRBJ1-6,TRBD1,CASSVGDRVFSPLHF,TGTGCCAGCTCAGTTGGGGACAGGGTATTTTCACCCCTCCACTTT
once,TRBV11-2,14,TRBJ1-1,TRBD1,CASEQRAGGTEAFF,TGTGCCAGCGAACAACGGGCAGGGGGCACTGAAGCTTTCTTT
NA,TRBV10-3,13,TRBJ1-2,NA,CAISDLRDYGYTF,TGTGCCATCAGTGACCTAAGGGACTATGGCTACACCTTC
NA,TRBV5-5,15,TRBJ1-2,NA,CASSLAAGAIYGYTF,TGTGCCAGCAGCTTGGCCGCGGGGGCAATCTATGGCTACACCTTC
NA,TRBV7-8,13,TRBJ1-2,NA,CASSTNTGSGYTF,TGTGCCAGCAGCACCAACACAGGGAGTGGCTACACCTTC
NA,TRBV5-1,14,TRBJ1-2,NA,CASSLDGYNYGYTF,TGCGCCAGCAGCTTGGACGGGTATAACTATGGCTACACCTTC
NA,TRBV10-1,13,TRBJ2-2,NA,CASSESGVGELFF,TGCGCCAGCAGTGAGTCCGGGGTCGGGGAGCTGTTTTTT